This T cell receptor (beta chain) was found in a study of blood T cells in healthy people across ages (dated by TCRdb to the mid-2010s). Describing the broader study: Template switching captured roughly one uniquely barcoded TCR beta cDNA molecule per two T cells in model experiments. Using deep sequencing normalized with unique cDNA molecular identifiers, the study measured how TCR beta repertoire diversity changes with age. The donors were split into four age groups: young (average about 16 years), middle-aged (around 40), aged (more than 60) and long-lived (over 80). Donors of different ages were randomly distributed across sequencing lanes to avoid experimental bias. Two additional independent replicas of 1 million unique cDNA reads from the same blood draw were analyzed for two donors (one aged 18 to 30 and one aged 80 or older).

Summary of the overall study and its limitations: Estimates of total diversity based on one million sequenced T cells were considered lower bounds and underestimates. Observed TCR beta diversity correlated strongly with the percentage of naive T cells measured by flow cytometry. Since profiling was done on bulk unsorted PBMCs, naive and antigen-experienced compartments could not be conclusively compared. Observed TCR beta diversity per million T cells fell roughly linearly with age, and a significant reduction was already apparent by age approximately 41. The CMV infection status of donors was not known, potentially confounding age-related changes in expanded clonotypes. Compared with the aged group, the long-lived group had more naive CD4+ T cells, fewer expanded clones and increased TCR diversity, suggesting age selection.

The germline V gene specifies SGDLS as CDR1 and YYNGEE as CDR2. The CDR3 sequence holds 17 residues, the cysteine and phenylalanine included. The kept DNA is CDR3 alone, 51 bases in frame from the first base. V and J are truncated by 2 bases and 7 bases respectively, leaving an intervening sequence of 21 bases. In the case of this clonotype: Which antigen it targets is not known. No much larger clone exists at a distance of one base, and base qualities are not known.

Receptor libraries were prepared by 5' RACE. Sequencing was carried out with an Illumina HiSeq 2500. A second PCR of roughly 6 to 12 cycles was performed with a sample-barcoded 5' primer and a J-beta primer mix. A unique molecular identifier was introduced onto each TCR beta cDNA molecule by a template-switch 5' adaptor carrying 12 random nucleotides. Each sample yielded at least 2.5 million CDR3-containing paired-end reads. The Mint cDNA synthesis kit, primed by a TRBC-specific oligonucleotide, was used to synthesize first-strand cDNA from all RNA. Following uracil-DNA glycosylase treatment, a first 18-cycle PCR with universal primers M1SS and BC2_uni_R was performed on all cDNA. Turning to the authors' computational methods: Normalization of each sample was performed by random selection of 1 million high-quality reads, each carrying a distinct molecular identifier. Instead of being binned into consensus sequences, reads with shared molecular identifiers were discarded. MiTCR, set to a Q25 quality threshold and the strictest error-elimination algorithm, was used for CDR3 identification, clonotype clustering and error correction. A nonparametric unseen species model using Euler transformation provided a lower-bound estimate of total TCR beta diversity. TCRdb reran the public reads through fastp at Q25 and MiXCR, keeping productive beta chains. Rows matching on CDR3 protein sequence are summarized as one entry with the most common DNA and genes. The V and J calls and clone size come from TCRdb's table, not from the authors' own analysis. In this sample the table shows just over 800,000 distinct CDR3 sequences, about 59% of which occur a single time. Of the sample, about 27% falls within the top ten clones.

The roughly 38 donors, aged roughly 6 to 100 years, were systemically healthy Caucasian individuals from Russia. Roughly 11 milliliters of peripheral blood were drawn from each donor into EDTA-treated Vacutainer tubes. Ficoll-Paque density-gradient centrifugation was used to isolate PBMCs, with at least 7 million per sample. Trizol reagent was used to extract total RNA from the PBMCs, yielding at least 6 micrograms per sample. Naive CD45RAhigh/CD27high T cell percentages were measured by flow cytometry on a PBMC aliquot from every donor. The chain is encoded by TRBV9 joined to TRBJ1-4, and TRBD1 may be the D gene, going by 5 matching bases. The receptor was isolated from a man aged 30 to 39 in good health. The specimen was blood. DNA sequence: TGTGCCAGCAGCGTGGGACCGGGGAGGGGCAATCGTGAAAAACTGTTTTTT. It translates as CASSVGPGRGNREKLFF.